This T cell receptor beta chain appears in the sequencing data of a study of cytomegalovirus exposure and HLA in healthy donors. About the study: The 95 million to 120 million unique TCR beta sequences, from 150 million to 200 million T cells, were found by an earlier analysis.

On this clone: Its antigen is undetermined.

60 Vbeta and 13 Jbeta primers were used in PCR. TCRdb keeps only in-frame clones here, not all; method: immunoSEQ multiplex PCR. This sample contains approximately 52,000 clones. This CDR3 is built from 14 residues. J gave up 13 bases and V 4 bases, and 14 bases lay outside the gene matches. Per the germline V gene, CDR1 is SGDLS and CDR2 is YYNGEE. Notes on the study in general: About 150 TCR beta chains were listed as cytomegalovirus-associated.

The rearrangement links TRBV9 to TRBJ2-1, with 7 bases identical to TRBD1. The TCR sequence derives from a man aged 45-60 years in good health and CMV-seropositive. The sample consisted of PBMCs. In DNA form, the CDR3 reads TGTGCCAGCAGCTCCCGGGGACAGTCCCCTCTACAGTTCTTC. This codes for CASSSRGQSPLQFF.